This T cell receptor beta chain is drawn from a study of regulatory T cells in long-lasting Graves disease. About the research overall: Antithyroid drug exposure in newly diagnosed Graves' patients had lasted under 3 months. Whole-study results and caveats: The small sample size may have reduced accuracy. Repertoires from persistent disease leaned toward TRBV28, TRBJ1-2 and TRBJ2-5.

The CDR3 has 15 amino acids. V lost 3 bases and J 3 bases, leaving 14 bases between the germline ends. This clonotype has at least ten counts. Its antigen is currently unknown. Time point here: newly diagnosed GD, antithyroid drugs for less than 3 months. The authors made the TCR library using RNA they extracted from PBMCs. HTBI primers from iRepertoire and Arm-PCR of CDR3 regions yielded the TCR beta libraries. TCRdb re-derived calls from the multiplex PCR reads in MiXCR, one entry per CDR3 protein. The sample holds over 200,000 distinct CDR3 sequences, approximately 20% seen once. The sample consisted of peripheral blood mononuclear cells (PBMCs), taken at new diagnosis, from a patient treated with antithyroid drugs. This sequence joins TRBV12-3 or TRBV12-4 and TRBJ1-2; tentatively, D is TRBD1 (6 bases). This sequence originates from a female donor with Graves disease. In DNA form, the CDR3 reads TGTGCCAGCAGTTTTTCCGGGACACTCGACTATGGCTACACCTTC. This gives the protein CASSFSGTLDYGYTF.